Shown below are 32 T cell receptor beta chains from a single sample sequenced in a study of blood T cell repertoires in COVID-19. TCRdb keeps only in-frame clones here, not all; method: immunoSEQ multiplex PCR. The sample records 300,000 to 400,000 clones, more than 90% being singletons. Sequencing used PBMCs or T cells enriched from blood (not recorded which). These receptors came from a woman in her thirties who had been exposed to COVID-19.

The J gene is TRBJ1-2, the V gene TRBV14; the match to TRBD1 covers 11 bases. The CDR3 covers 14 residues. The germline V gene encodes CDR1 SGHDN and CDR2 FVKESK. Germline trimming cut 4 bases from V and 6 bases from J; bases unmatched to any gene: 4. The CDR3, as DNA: TGTGCCAGCAGCCGGGACAGGGGGATCGATGGCTACACCTTC. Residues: CASSRDRGIDGYTF.

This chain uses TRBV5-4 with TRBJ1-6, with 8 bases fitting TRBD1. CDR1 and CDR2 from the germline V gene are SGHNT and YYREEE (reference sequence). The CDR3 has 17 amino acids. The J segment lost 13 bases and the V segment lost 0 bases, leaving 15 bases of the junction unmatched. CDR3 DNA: TGTGCCAGCAGCTTGGTGACAGCTCCTACAGGGGGGCGGCCCCTCCACTTT. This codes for CASSLVTAPTGGRPLHF.

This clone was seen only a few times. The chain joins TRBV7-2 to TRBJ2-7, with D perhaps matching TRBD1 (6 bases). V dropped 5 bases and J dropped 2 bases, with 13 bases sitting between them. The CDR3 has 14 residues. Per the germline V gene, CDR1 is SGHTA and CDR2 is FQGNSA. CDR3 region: CASSPGAPTYEQYF. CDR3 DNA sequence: TGTGCCAGCAGCCCAGGGGCACCTACCTACGAGCAGTACTTC.

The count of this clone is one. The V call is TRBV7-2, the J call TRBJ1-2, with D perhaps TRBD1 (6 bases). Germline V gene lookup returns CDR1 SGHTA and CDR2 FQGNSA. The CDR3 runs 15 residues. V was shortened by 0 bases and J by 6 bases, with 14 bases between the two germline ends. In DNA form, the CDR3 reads TGTGCCAGCAGCTTAGCCTACAGGGCGGGGGATGGCTACACCTTC. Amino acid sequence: CASSLAYRAGDGYTF.

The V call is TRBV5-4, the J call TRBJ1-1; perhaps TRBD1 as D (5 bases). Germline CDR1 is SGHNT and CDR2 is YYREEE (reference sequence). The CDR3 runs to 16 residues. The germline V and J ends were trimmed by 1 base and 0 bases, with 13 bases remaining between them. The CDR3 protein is CASSLSGGVMNTEAFF. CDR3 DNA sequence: TGTGCCAGCAGCTTGAGTGGGGGGGTTATGAACACTGAAGCTTTCTTT.

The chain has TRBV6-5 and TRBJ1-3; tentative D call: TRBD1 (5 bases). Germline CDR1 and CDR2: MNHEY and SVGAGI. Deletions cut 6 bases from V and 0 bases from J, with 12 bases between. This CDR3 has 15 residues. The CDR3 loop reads CASSQDRSSGNTIYF. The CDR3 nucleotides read TGTGCCAGCAGCCAAGACAGAAGCTCTGGAAACACCATATATTTT.

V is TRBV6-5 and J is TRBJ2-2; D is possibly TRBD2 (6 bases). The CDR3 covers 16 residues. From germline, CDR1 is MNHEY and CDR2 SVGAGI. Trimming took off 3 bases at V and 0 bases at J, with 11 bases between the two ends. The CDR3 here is CASSYDGTSNTGELFF. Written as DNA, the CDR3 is TGTGCCAGCAGTTATGACGGGACTTCGAACACCGGGGAGCTGTTTTTT.

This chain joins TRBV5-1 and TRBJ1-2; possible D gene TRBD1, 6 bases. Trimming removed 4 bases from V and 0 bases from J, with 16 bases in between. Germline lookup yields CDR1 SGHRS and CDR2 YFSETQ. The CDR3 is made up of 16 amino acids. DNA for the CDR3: TGCGCCAGCAGCACCGGGACAATAAAAGCTAACTATGGCTACACCTTC. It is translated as CASSTGTIKANYGYTF.

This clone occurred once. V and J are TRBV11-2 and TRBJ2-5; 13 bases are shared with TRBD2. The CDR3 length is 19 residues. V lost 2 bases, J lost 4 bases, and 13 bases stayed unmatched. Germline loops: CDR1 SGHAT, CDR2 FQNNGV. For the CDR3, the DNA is TGTGCCAGCAGCTTATGGGGGGGACTAGCGGGGAAGTGGAGAGAGACCCAGTACTTC. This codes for CASSLWGGLAGKWRETQYF.

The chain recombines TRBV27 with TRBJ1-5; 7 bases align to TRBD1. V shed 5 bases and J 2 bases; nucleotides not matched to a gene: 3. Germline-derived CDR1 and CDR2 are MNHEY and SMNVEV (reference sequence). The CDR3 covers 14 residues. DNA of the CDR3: TGTGCCAGCAGTCAAGGACAGGGCAATCAGCCCCAGCATTTT. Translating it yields CASSQGQGNQPQHF.

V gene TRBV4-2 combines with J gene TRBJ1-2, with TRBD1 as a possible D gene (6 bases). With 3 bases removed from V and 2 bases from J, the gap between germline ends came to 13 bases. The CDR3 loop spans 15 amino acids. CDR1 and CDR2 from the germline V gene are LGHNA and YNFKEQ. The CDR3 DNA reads TGTGCCAGCAGCCACCAAGCTGACAGGAACTATGGCTACACCTTC. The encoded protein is CASSHQADRNYGYTF.

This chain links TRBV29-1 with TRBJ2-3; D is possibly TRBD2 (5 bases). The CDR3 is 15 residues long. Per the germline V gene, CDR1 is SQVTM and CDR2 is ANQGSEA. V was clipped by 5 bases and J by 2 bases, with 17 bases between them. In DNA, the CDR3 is TGCAGCGTTCCTGGACTCTATCAGGACACAGATACGCAGTATTTT. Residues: CSVPGLYQDTDTQYF.

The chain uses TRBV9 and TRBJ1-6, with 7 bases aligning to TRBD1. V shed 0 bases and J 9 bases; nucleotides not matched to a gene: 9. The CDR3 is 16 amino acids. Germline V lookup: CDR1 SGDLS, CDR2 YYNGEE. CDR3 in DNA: TGTGCCAGCAGCGTAGTAGCTGACAGGGTCTCTTCACCCCTCCACTTT. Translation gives CASSVVADRVSSPLHF.

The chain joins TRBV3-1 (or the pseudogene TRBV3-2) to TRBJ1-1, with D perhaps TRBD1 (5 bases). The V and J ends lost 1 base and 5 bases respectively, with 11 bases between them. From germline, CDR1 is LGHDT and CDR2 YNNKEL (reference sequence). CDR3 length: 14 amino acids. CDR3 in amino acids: CASSQGHRGTEAFF. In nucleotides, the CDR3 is TGTGCCAGCAGCCAAGGACATCGGGGGACTGAAGCTTTCTTT.

This chain's CDR3 is CASSSFASGGKDTGELFF. The DNA of the CDR3 is TGCGCCAGCAGCTCCTTCGCTAGCGGGGGAAAAGACACCGGGGAGCTGTTTTTT. The rearrangement joins TRBV5-1 to TRBJ2-2; 10 nucleotides line up with TRBD2. In germline, CDR1 is SGHRS, CDR2 YFSETQ. J gave up 3 bases and V 3 bases, and 11 bases lay outside the gene matches. The CDR3 covers 18 residues.

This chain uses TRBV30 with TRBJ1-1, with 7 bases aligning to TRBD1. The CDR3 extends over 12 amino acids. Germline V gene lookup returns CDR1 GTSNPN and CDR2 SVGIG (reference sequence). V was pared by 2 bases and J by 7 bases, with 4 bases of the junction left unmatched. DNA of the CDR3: TGTGCCTGGAGTACTACAGGGGTTGAAGCTTTCTTT. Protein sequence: CAWSTTGVEAFF.

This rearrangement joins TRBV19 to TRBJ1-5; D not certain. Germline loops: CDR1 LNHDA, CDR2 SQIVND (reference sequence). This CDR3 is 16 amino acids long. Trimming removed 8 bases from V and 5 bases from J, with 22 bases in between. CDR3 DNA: TGTGCCAGTTCCTTCGTATTTCGGGAAAGGGATCAGCCCCAGCATTTT. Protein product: CASSFVFRERDQPQHF.

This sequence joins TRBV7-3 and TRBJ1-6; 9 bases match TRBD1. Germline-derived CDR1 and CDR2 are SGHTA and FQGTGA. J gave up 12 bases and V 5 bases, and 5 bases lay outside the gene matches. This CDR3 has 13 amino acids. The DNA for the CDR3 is TGTGCCAGCAGCCACAGGGGGCTGGAACCCCTCCACTTT. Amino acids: CASSHRGLEPLHF. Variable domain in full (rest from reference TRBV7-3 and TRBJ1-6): GAGVSQTPSNKVTEKGKYVELRCDPISGHTALYWYRQSLGQGPEFLIYFQGTGAADDSGLPNDRFFAVRPEGSVSTLKIQRTERGDSAVYLCASSHRGLEPLHFGNGTRLTVT.

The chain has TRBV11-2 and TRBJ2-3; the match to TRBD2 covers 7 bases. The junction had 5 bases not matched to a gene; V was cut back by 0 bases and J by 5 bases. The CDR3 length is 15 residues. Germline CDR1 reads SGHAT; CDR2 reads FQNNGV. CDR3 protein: CASSLEMRTRDTQYF. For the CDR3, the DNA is TGTGCCAGCAGCTTAGAAATGAGGACTAGAGATACGCAGTATTTT. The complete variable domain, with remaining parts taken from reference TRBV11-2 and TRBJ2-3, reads EAGVAQSPRYKIIEKRQSVAFWCNPISGHATLYWYQQILGQGPKLLIQFQNNGVVDDSQLPKDRFSAERLKGVDSTLKIQPAKLEDSAVYLCASSLEMRTRDTQYFGPGTRLTVL.

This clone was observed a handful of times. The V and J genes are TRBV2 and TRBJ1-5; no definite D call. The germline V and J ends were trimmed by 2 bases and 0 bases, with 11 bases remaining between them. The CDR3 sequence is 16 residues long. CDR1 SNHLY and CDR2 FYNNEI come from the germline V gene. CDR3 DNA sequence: TGTGCCAGCAGTGAATTGCGGTCCCATAGCAATCAGCCCCAGCATTTT. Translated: CASSELRSHSNQPQHF.

The CDR3 nucleotides are TGTGCCAGCAGCTTATCAGGGGGGAATCAGCCCCAGCATTTT. It translates to CASSLSGGNQPQHF. The V gene is TRBV7-9, the J gene TRBJ1-5; 7 nucleotides line up with TRBD1. The CDR3 runs 14 residues. Germline V gives CDR1 SEHNR, CDR2 FQNEAQ (reference sequence). J was trimmed by 4 bases and V by 2 bases; bases with no gene match: 2.

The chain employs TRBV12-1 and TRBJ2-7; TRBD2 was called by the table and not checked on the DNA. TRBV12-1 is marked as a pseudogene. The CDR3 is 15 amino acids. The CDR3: CASSPGLVKGYEQYF. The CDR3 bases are TGTGCCAGCAGCCCGGGACTAGTTAAGGGCTACGAGCAGTACTTC.

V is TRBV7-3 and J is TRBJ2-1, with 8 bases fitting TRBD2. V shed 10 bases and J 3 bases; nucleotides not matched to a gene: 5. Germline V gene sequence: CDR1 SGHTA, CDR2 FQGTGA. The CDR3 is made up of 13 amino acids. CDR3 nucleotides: TGTGCCACCGGTAGCGGGGTCTACAATGAGCAGTTCTTC. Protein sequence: CATGSGVYNEQFF.

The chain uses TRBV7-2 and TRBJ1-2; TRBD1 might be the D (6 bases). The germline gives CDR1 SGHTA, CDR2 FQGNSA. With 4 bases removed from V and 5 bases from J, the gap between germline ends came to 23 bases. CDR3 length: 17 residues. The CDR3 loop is CASSSNPGHSWAYGYTF. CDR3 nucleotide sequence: TGTGCCAGCAGCTCAAACCCGGGACACTCGTGGGCTTATGGCTACACCTTC. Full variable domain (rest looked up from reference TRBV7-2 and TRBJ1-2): GAGVSQSPSNKVTEKGKDVELRCDPISGHTALYWYRQSLGQGLEFLIYFQGNSAPDKSGLPSDRFSAERTGGSVSTLTIQRTQQEDSAVYLCASSSNPGHSWAYGYTFGSGTRLTVV.

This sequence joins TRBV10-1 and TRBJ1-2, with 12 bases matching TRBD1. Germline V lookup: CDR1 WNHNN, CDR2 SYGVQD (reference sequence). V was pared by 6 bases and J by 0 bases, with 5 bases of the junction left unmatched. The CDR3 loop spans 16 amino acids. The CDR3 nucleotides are TGCGCCAGCAGCCGGGACAGGGGGCGAGCTAACTATGGCTACACCTTC. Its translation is CASSRDRGRANYGYTF.

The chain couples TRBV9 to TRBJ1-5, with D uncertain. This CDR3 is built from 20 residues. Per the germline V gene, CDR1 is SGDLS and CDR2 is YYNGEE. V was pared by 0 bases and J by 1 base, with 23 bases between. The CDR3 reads CASSVVDTRRPARSNQPQHF. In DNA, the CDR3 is TGTGCCAGCAGCGTAGTCGACACGAGACGCCCCGCCAGGAGCAATCAGCCCCAGCATTTT. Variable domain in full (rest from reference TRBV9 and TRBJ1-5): DSGVTQTPKHLITATGQRVTLRCSPRSGDLSVYWYQQSLDQGLQFLIQYYNGEERAKGNILERFSAQQFPDLHSELNLSSLELGDSALYFCASSVVDTRRPARSNQPQHFGDGTRLSIL.

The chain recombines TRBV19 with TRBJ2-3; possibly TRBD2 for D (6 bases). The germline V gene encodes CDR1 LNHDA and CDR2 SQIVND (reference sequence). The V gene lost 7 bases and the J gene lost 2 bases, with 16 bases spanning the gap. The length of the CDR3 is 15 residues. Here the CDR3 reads CASTPGVRATDTQYF. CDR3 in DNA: TGTGCCAGTACCCCGGGGGTGAGGGCCACAGATACGCAGTATTTT.

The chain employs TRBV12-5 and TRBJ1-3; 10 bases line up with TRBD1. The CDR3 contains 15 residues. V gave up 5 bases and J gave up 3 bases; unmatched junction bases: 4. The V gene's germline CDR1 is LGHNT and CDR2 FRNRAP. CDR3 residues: CASGPGQGNGNTIYF. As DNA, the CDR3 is TGTGCTAGTGGTCCGGGACAGGGGAATGGAAACACCATATATTTT.

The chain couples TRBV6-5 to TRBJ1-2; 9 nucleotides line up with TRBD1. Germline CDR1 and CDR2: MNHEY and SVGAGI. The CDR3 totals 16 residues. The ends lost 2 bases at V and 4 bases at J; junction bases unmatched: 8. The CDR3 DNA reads TGTGCCAGCAGTTACAAAATCGGACAGGGGCGCTATGGCTACACCTTC. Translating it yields CASSYKIGQGRYGYTF.

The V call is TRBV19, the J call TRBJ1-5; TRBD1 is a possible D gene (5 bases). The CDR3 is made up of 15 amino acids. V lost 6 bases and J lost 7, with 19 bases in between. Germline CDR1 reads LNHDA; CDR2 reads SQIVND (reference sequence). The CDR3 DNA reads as TGTGCCAGTAGAGGCGAACGGGGGATTAGGCAGCCCCAGCATTTT. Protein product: CASRGERGIRQPQHF.

DNA of the CDR3: TGTGCCAGCAGCTTCGGGGCTAGCGGGGGGCGAGAGCAGTACTTC. Residues: CASSFGASGGREQYF. The chain combines TRBV7-2 with TRBJ2-7, with 11 nucleotides matching TRBD2. The germline V gene has CDR1 SGHTA and CDR2 FQGNSA. The V gene end was trimmed by 3 bases and the J gene end by 7 bases; junction bases not matched to a gene: 8. The CDR3 has 15 amino acids.

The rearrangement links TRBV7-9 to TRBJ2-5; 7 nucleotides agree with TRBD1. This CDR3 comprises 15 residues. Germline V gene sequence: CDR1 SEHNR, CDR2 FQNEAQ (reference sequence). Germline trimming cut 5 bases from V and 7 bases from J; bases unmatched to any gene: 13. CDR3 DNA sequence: TGTGCCAGCAGCCCAGAGGGGGCCGGGTCTGGGACCCAGTACTTC. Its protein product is CASSPEGAGSGTQYF.